These T cell receptor beta chains were read from a single sample in a study of spatial heterogeneity in lung cancer. In TCRdb, the 5' RACE reads were re-called with MiXCR into one record per CDR3 protein. The repertoire consists of approximately 44,000 distinct CDR3 sequences, with about 13% occurring once and the leading ten covering 50% to 70%. Sample: PBMCs, taken at surgery. The source is a male donor with early-stage non-small cell lung cancer. The CDR3 runs from the conserved cysteine through the conserved F or W. The D gene is left open where the match is weak. Size is stated for part of the rows, as once, few or many counts, or as a class when the clone is expanded.

TRBV4-2,TRBJ2-7,many,NA,CASSQEPTTYEQYF,TGTGCCAGCAGCCAAGAACCCACCACCTACGAGCAGTACTTC
TRBV28,TRBJ2-5,NA,NA,CASIIRGGTQETQYF,TGTGCCAGCATCATCAGGGGCGGGACCCAAGAGACCCAGTACTTC
TRBV5-1,TRBJ2-7,NA,NA,CASSLPPPGVYEQYF,TGCGCCAGCAGCTTGCCCCCCCCCGGGGTCTACGAGCAGTACTTC
TRBV7-3,TRBJ2-2,NA,TRBD2,CASSQIAGGLTGELFF,TGTGCCAGCAGCCAAATAGCGGGAGGGCTCACCGGGGAGCTGTTTTTT
TRBV7-9,TRBJ2-7,NA,TRBD1,CASRGQGSYEQYF,TGTGCCAGCAGGGGACAGGGCTCGTACGAGCAGTACTTC
TRBV3-1,TRBJ2-1,once,NA,CASSQEPGAYNEQFF,TGTGCCAGCAGCCAAGAACCTGGGGCGTACAATGAGCAGTTCTTC
TRBV7-2,TRBJ2-1,NA,NA,CASSPEPGYNEQFF,TGTGCCAGCAGCCCTGAGCCAGGGTACAATGAGCAGTTCTTC
TRBV5-1,TRBJ2-7,NA,TRBD1,CASSFFGTGVNEQYF,TGCGCCAGCAGCTTCTTCGGGACAGGGGTGAACGAGCAGTACTTC
TRBV7-2,TRBJ2-1,few,TRBD2,CASSAYPMTSGRGSEQFF,TGTGCCAGCAGCGCTTATCCGATGACTAGCGGGAGAGGAAGTGAGCAGTTCTTC
TRBV7-2,TRBJ2-3,many,NA,CASKPGTDTQYF,TGTGCCAGTAAACCGGGGACAGATACGCAGTATTTT
TRBV11-2,TRBJ2-3,few,NA,CASSSTGVAPDTQYF,TGTGCCAGCAGCTCTACGGGGGTCGCTCCGGATACGCAGTATTTT
TRBV10-3,TRBJ2-5,many,NA,CAISEFREETQYF,TGTGCCATCAGTGAATTCAGGGAAGAGACCCAGTACTTC
TRBV5-6,TRBJ2-5,NA,NA,CASSPAASPETQYF,TGTGCCAGCAGCCCGGCGGCGTCTCCAGAGACCCAGTACTTC
TRBV11-1,TRBJ2-7,few,TRBD1,CASSLRQGESEQYF,TGTGCCAGCAGCTTAAGACAGGGGGAGAGCGAGCAGTACTTC
TRBV20-1,TRBJ1-1,NA,NA,CSAEFADTEAFF,TGCAGTGCGGAGTTCGCGGACACTGAAGCTTTCTTT
TRBV20-1,TRBJ2-4,few,TRBD1,CSAGDRGAVKNIQYF,TGCAGTGCTGGTGACAGGGGGGCTGTCAAAAACATTCAGTACTTC
TRBV5-4,TRBJ2-3,NA,NA,CASRRAGGTDTQYF,TGTGCCAGCCGCCGGGCTGGGGGCACAGATACGCAGTATTTT
TRBV12-3/TRBV12-4,TRBJ1-2,few,NA,CASRRDTHWYGYTF,TGTGCCAGCAGGCGGGACACCCATTGGTATGGCTACACCTTC
TRBV20-1,TRBJ1-1,few,NA,CSAQKGMRGTEAFF,TGCAGTGCTCAGAAGGGGATGAGGGGAACTGAAGCTTTCTTT
TRBV20-1,TRBJ2-1,few,NA,CSVNRDSLYNEQFF,TGCAGTGTTAACCGAGACTCGCTATACAATGAGCAGTTCTTC
TRBV20-1,TRBJ1-1,few,NA,CSAPGNLNTEAFF,TGCAGTGCACCAGGGAACTTGAACACTGAAGCTTTCTTT
TRBV29-1,TRBJ2-1,many,NA,CSVEDLRTTNEQFF,TGCAGCGTTGAAGATTTACGGACGACCAATGAGCAGTTCTTC
TRBV7-2,TRBJ1-2,few,NA,CASSLTGFGYTF,TGTGCCAGCAGCTTAACCGGGTTTGGCTACACCTTC
TRBV5-6,TRBJ2-1,NA,TRBD2,CASSPSGGHNEQFF,TGTGCCAGCAGCCCTAGCGGGGGGCACAATGAGCAGTTCTTC
TRBV4-2,TRBJ1-3,NA,NA,CASSPRGAGNTIYF,TGTGCCAGCAGCCCACGAGGGGCCGGAAACACCATATATTTT
TRBV5-6,TRBJ1-1,NA,NA,CASSLGARATTEAFF,TGTGCCAGCAGCTTGGGGGCCAGGGCAACGACTGAAGCTTTCTTT
TRBV4-3,TRBJ1-6,NA,TRBD1,CASSGDSSYNSPLHF,TGCGCCAGCAGCGGGGACAGCTCCTATAATTCACCCCTCCACTTT
TRBV6-2/TRBV6-3,TRBJ1-2,NA,NA,CASSWVGYGYTF,TGTGCCAGCAGTTGGGTCGGCTATGGCTACACCTTC
TRBV5-4,TRBJ1-6,NA,NA,CASSLVQEDNSPLHF,TGTGCCAGCAGCTTGGTACAGGAAGATAATTCACCCCTCCACTTT
TRBV5-6,TRBJ2-1,many,TRBD2,CASRRTSGGFYNEQFF,TGTGCCAGCAGGCGGACTAGCGGGGGGTTCTACAATGAGCAGTTCTTC
TRBV7-7,TRBJ2-7,few,NA,CASSSQGGEQYF,TGTGCTAGCAGCTCACAGGGCGGCGAGCAGTACTTC
TRBV11-2,TRBJ2-4,few,NA,CASSFLSLAKNIQYF,TGTGCCAGCAGCTTCTTATCCCTAGCCAAAAACATTCAGTACTTC
TRBV28,TRBJ1-5,hyperexpanded,NA,CASSLWVGSQPQHF,TGTGCCAGCAGTTTATGGGTGGGTAGTCAGCCCCAGCATTTT
TRBV7-2,TRBJ2-1,NA,NA,CASSSRVPNEQFF,TGTGCCAGCAGCTCAAGGGTCCCCAATGAGCAGTTCTTC
TRBV7-2,TRBJ1-5,NA,TRBD1,CASSLAPTGGQPQHF,TGTGCCAGCAGCTTAGCGCCGACAGGGGGTCAGCCCCAGCATTTT
TRBV6-5,TRBJ2-1,few,NA,CASSYTLSSEQFF,TGTGCCAGCAGTTACACCCTCTCTAGTGAGCAGTTCTTC
TRBV5-1,TRBJ2-1,many,NA,CASSLGVSPNEQFF,TGCGCCAGCAGCTTGGGAGTCTCCCCCAATGAGCAGTTCTTC
TRBV5-1,TRBJ1-1,NA,NA,CASSRAGTEAFF,TGCGCCAGCAGCCGGGCGGGCACTGAAGCTTTCTTT
TRBV4-1,TRBJ2-5,few,TRBD2,CASSQGTSGGAEETQYF,TGCGCCAGCAGCCAAGGCACTAGCGGGGGGGCCGAGGAGACCCAGTACTTC
TRBV7-2,TRBJ2-1,NA,TRBD1,CASSSGDRGAYNEQFF,TGTGCCAGCAGCTCCGGGGACAGGGGGGCCTACAATGAGCAGTTCTTC
TRBV27,TRBJ2-2,many,NA,CASSWSGGGTGELFF,TGTGCCAGCAGTTGGAGCGGAGGGGGCACCGGGGAGCTGTTTTTT
TRBV7-2,TRBJ2-2,NA,TRBD1,CASSSTLRDRGAARELFF,TGTGCCAGCAGCTCAACGCTCCGGGACAGGGGGGCGGCGAGGGAGCTGTTTTTT
TRBV11-1,TRBJ2-7,NA,NA,CASSLANGALSYEQYF,TGTGCCAGCAGCTTAGCGAACGGGGCCCTTTCCTACGAGCAGTACTTC
TRBV28,TRBJ1-5,few,NA,CASSLFLGGGNQPQHF,TGTGCCAGCAGTTTATTTCTGGGAGGGGGCAATCAGCCCCAGCATTTT
TRBV29-1,TRBJ1-1,many,NA,CSAGSGPAFF,TGCAGCGCCGGGTCAGGACCGGCTTTCTTT